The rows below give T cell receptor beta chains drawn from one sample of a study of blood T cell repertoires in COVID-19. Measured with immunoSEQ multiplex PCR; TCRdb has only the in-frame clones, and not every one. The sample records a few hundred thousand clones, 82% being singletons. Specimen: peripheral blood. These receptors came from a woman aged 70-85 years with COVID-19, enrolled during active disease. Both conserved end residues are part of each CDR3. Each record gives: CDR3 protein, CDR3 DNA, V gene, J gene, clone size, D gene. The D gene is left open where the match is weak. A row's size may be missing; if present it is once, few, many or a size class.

CASSLAAGYTF	TGTGCCAGCAGCTTAGCGGCTGGCTACACCTTC	TRBV7-9	TRBJ1-2	-	-
CASSQDAGRQPQHF	TGCGCCAGCAGCCAAGATGCAGGGAGGCAGCCCCAGCATTTT	TRBV4-3	TRBJ1-5	-	-
CASRRLSSNQPQHF	TGTGCCAGCAGGAGACTGAGTAGCAATCAGCCCCAGCATTTT	TRBV28	TRBJ1-5	-	-
CAWSSTGGLAWAEAFF	TGTGCCTGGAGTTCGACAGGGGGCCTGGCTTGGGCTGAAGCTTTCTTT	TRBV30	TRBJ1-1	-	TRBD1
CASSLSIRGGTGELFF	TGCGCCAGCAGCTTGAGTATCAGAGGTGGCACCGGGGAGCTGTTTTTT	TRBV5-1	TRBJ2-2	-	-
CASSPTSDGFEQYF	TGTGCCAGCAGCCCCACTAGCGATGGCTTCGAGCAGTACTTC	TRBV3-1/TRBV3-2	TRBJ2-7	-	TRBD2
CASSPRGTGELFF	TGTGCCAGCAGTCCCCGCGGGACCGGGGAGCTGTTTTTT	TRBV27	TRBJ2-2	-	-
CASSLGTDQPQHF	TGTGCCAGCAGTTTAGGCACGGATCAGCCCCAGCATTTT	TRBV12-3/TRBV12-4	TRBJ1-5	-	-
CASSKGDNYNEQFF	TGTGCCAGCTCGAAGGGGGACAATTACAATGAGCAGTTCTTC	TRBV7-8	TRBJ2-1	-	-
CASSLEIRTITGNTIYF	TGTGCCAGCAGCTTAGAAATCAGGACAATAACTGGAAACACCATATATTTT	TRBV7-8	TRBJ1-3	-	-
CASSVLSSYNEQFF	TGCGCCAGCAGCGTGCTTAGCTCCTACAATGAGCAGTTCTTC	TRBV5-1	TRBJ2-1	-	-
CASSLQGTPGGYTF	TGTGCCAGCAGCTTACAGGGAACCCCAGGCGGCTACACCTTC	TRBV5-4	TRBJ1-2	-	-
CASSEGSGRSTDTQYF	TGTGCCAGCAGTGAAGGTAGCGGGAGGAGCACAGATACGCAGTATTTT	TRBV2	TRBJ2-3	once	TRBD2
CASSLSQGDEQFF	TGTGCCAGCAGCTTAAGTCAGGGGGATGAGCAGTTCTTC	TRBV7-2	TRBJ2-1	-	TRBD1
CASSLSGVLEKLFF	TGTGCCAGCAGTTTAAGCGGGGTACTCGAAAAACTGTTTTTT	TRBV28	TRBJ1-4	-	-
CATSDQDNQPQHF	TGTGCCACCTCCGATCAGGACAATCAGCCCCAGCATTTT	TRBV24-1	TRBJ1-5	-	-
CASSITDSANQPQHF	TGTGCCAGTAGTATAACAGACAGCGCCAATCAGCCCCAGCATTTT	TRBV19	TRBJ1-5	-	-
CASSKWTGGLSNQPQHF	TGTGCCAGCAGCAAGTGGACAGGGGGTCTTAGCAATCAGCCCCAGCATTTT	TRBV6-2/TRBV6-3	TRBJ1-5	-	TRBD1
CASSLLSAMNTEAFF	TGTGCCAGCAGCTTATTATCCGCTATGAACACTGAAGCTTTCTTT	TRBV7-2	TRBJ1-1	-	-
CASSFSSGGRFRNEQFF	TGTGCCAGCAGCTTCTCTAGCGGTGGGAGGTTTAGAAATGAGCAGTTCTTC	TRBV7-2	TRBJ2-1	few	TRBD2
CSVGTGGAGNTIYF	TGCAGCGTTGGGACAGGGGGGGCTGGAAACACCATATATTTT	TRBV29-1	TRBJ1-3	-	TRBD1
CASSYPDRGYSNQPQHF	TGTGCCAGCAGTTACCCCGACAGGGGATATAGCAATCAGCCCCAGCATTTT	TRBV6-2/TRBV6-3	TRBJ1-5	-	TRBD1
CASSLEYGHNEQFF	TGCGCCAGCAGCTTGGAGTATGGGCACAATGAGCAGTTCTTC	TRBV5-1	TRBJ2-1	few	-
CASSMKGSGTEAFF	TGTGCCAGTAGTATGAAGGGGTCGGGCACTGAAGCTTTCTTT	TRBV19	TRBJ1-1	-	-
CSVGGTSGYNEQFF	TGCAGCGTTGGAGGGACTAGCGGGTACAATGAGCAGTTCTTC	TRBV29-1	TRBJ2-1	-	TRBD2
CASSLRRGASSPLHF	TGTGCCAGCAGCTTAAGGCGGGGGGCATCCTCACCCCTCCACTTT	TRBV7-2	TRBJ1-6	-	-
CASSSGSENSPLHF	TGTGCCAGCTCATCGGGAAGTGAGAATTCACCCCTCCACTTT	TRBV18	TRBJ1-6	-	-
CATSRDRPGVGEQYF	TGTGCCACCAGCAGAGATCGCCCGGGAGTGGGGGAGCAGTACTTC	TRBV15	TRBJ2-7	-	-
CASSPGTSGRGAHDTQYF	TGTGCCAGCAGTCCCGGGACTAGCGGGAGAGGGGCCCATGATACGCAGTATTTT	TRBV28	TRBJ2-3	-	TRBD2
CASSEALQGPTIYF	TGTGCCAGCAGTGAAGCGCTTCAGGGGCCTACCATATATTTT	TRBV6-1	TRBJ1-3	once	-
CASLRASFSYNEQFF	TGTGCCAGCTTAAGGGCTAGCTTCTCCTACAATGAGCAGTTCTTC	TRBV6-5	TRBJ2-1	once	-
CASNPRTGGTNEQFF	TGTGCCAGCAACCCCCGGACTGGCGGGACCAATGAGCAGTTCTTC	TRBV6-6	TRBJ2-1	-	-
CSVYGANYGYTF	TGCAGCGTTTACGGAGCTAACTATGGCTACACCTTC	TRBV29-1	TRBJ1-2	-	-
CASSRTRELFF	TGTGCCAGCAGCAGGACAAGGGAGCTGTTTTTT	TRBV7-2	TRBJ2-2	few	-
CASSTDRGWGQAFF	TGCGCCAGCAGCACCGACAGGGGGTGGGGGCAAGCTTTCTTT	TRBV5-1	TRBJ1-1	-	TRBD1
CASSLLAGGDEQYF	TGTGCCAGCAGCTTATTAGCGGGAGGGGACGAGCAGTACTTC	TRBV13	TRBJ2-7	-	TRBD2
CASSTGRLANNEQFF	TGTGCCAGCAGCACAGGAAGGCTAGCGAACAATGAGCAGTTCTTC	TRBV6-6	TRBJ2-1	-	-
CASGVGTSSTGELFF	TGTGCCAGCGGGGTGGGGACTAGCTCCACCGGGGAGCTGTTTTTT	TRBV7-6	TRBJ2-2	-	TRBD2
CASSILLRTSTDTQYF	TGTGCCAGTAGTATACTCTTGCGGACTAGCACAGATACGCAGTATTTT	TRBV19	TRBJ2-3	-	-
CASSYKSGAKNIQYF	TGTGCCAGCAGTTACAAATCAGGGGCCAAAAACATTCAGTACTTC	TRBV6-2/TRBV6-3	TRBJ2-4	-	-
CASRAGQANSPLHF	TGTGCCAGCAGGGCCGGACAGGCAAATTCACCCCTCCACTTT	TRBV2	TRBJ1-6	-	TRBD1
CASSLGQGVSYTF	TGCGCCAGCAGCTTGGGACAGGGGGTGAGCTACACCTTC	TRBV5-1	TRBJ1-2	-	TRBD1
CASSFVGEQPQHF	TGCGCCAGCAGCTTTGTGGGAGAACAGCCCCAGCATTTT	TRBV5-1	TRBJ1-5	-	-
CASSFGQGIPPNTGELFF	TGTGCCAGCAGTTTCGGACAGGGGATCCCCCCGAACACCGGGGAGCTGTTTTTT	TRBV28	TRBJ2-2	once	TRBD1
CASTAPGQGSYEQYF	TGTGCCAGCACCGCTCCGGGACAGGGCTCCTACGAGCAGTACTTC	TRBV7-2	TRBJ2-7	many	TRBD1